This T cell receptor beta chain was captured in a study of cytomegalovirus exposure and HLA in healthy donors. The CDR3 has 15 residues. Germline CDR1 reads LNHDA; CDR2 reads SQIVND (reference sequence). Trimming removed 0 bases at V and 1 base at J, with 6 bases between. PCR involved 60 Vbeta and 13 Jbeta primers. Sequencing was performed with immunoSEQ multiplex PCR; in TCRdb, only in-frame clones are kept and a portion is missing. Altogether 100,000 to 150,000 clones are present, approximately 76% being singletons, with the ten largest covering approximately 31%. Healthy bone marrow donors supplied every sample.

Specimen: PBMCs. This clonotype was sampled from a man between 60 and 75 years old in good health and CMV-seropositive. V and J are TRBV19 and TRBJ2-2, with D maybe TRBD1 (6 bases). The CDR3 DNA sequence: TGTGCCAGTAGTATAGACAGGGGGAACACCGGGGAGCTGTTTTTT. Its protein product is CASSIDRGNTGELFF.